The T cell receptor beta chain described here comes from a study of Ad26.COV2.S vaccination and SARS-CoV-2 variants. Study-wide context: Once or twice, 56 days apart, Ad26.COV2.S was delivered intramuscularly.

Points on this clone: Its antigen is undetermined.

Treatment defined: some 20 received Ad26.COV2.S at low or high dose, single or two shots; about 5 received placebo; per-sample allocation not given. After the first vaccine or placebo injection, samples were drawn on day 63. An adult donor aged 18-55 years was enrolled in Boston. The method was immunoSEQ multiplex PCR; TCRdb's version includes in-frame clones alone and lacks a portion of them. The table lists fewer than 800,000 clones, around 90% of them singletons. V shed 4 bases and J 2 bases; nucleotides not matched to a gene: 6. The CDR3 loop spans 15 amino acids. Looked up from germline, CDR1 is MNHEY and CDR2 is SVGAGI. Findings of the study overall: Quantification of TCR breadth and depth may have yielded underestimates of total T cell responses.

This sequence originates from a person between 18 and 65 years old who received the Ad26.COV2.S COVID-19 vaccine or a placebo. V usage is TRBV6-5 and J usage is TRBJ2-5, with 8 bases identical to TRBD2. Sample: peripheral blood, taken in a trial of Ad26.COV2.S vaccine versus placebo. CDR3 coding DNA: TGTGCCAGCAGTTCCCTTACTAGCGGACAAGAGACCCAGTACTTC. Translated, it gives CASSSLTSGQETQYF.